In its sample, the clone carrying this TCR beta chain was seen a few times. TCRdb used MiXCR to reprocess the 5' RACE reads, holding one entry per CDR3 protein. The sample yields approximately 220,000 distinct CDR3 sequences, 6% to 9% seen once. The data derive from a study of identical twins. The CDR3 runs 14 residues. The germline V gene encodes CDR1 LGHNA and CDR2 YSLEER. The V and J ends lost 7 bases and 2 bases respectively, with 13 bases between them. These data were likewise used in another study, on yellow fever vaccine responses in identical twins.

The sample taken for sequencing was memory (CD45RO+) T cells sorted from blood. The receptor's source is a young woman in good health. This rearrangement joins TRBV4-3 to TRBJ2-3; no clear D gene. The DNA for the CDR3 is TGCGCCAGCATCGGTTTGGGTTACACAGATACGCAGTATTTT. Translating it yields CASIGLGYTDTQYF.